This T cell receptor (beta chain) derives from a study of T cell responses to AZD1222 COVID-19 vaccine. Study in general: Analyses pooled second doses at about 4 or about 12 weeks.

Study conclusions and caveats: Just five to seven AZD1222 recipients tested seropositive at baseline.

With regard to this clone: Antigen specificity is unknown.

Generated by immunoSEQ multiplex PCR, the TCRdb table keeps only in-frame clones and is missing some. The data hold 100,000 or so clones, with 84% observed a single time. CDR1 and CDR2 (germline): SEHNR, FQNEAQ (reference sequence). The CDR3 has 18 amino acids. Unmatched junction bases numbered 18, after V lost 5 bases and J lost 4 bases. The receptor was derived from an adult in good health. The specimen comprised peripheral blood, sampled on day 0 of AZD1222 vaccination. The chain is built from TRBV7-9 and TRBJ1-1; 8 nucleotides line up with TRBD1. CDR3 nucleotide sequence: TGTGCCAGCAGCGCTTTTGGACAGGGCTCATTGTTCGGCACTGAAGCTTTCTTT. This codes for CASSAFGQGSLFGTEAFF.